One sample yielded the 4 T cell receptor beta chains listed below, sequenced in a study of blood T cells in healthy people across ages. The authors ran a second PCR of roughly 7 to 11 cycles using a sample-barcoded 5' primer and a J-beta primer mix. TCRdb analysed the 5' RACE reads with MiXCR anew, one entry per CDR3 protein. The sample has 1.5 million to 2 million distinct CDR3 sequences, about two fifths seen once. Sequenced material: blood. The receptor source for this set is a human donor in good health.

This chain links TRBV28 with TRBJ1-6; D is perhaps TRBD1 (5 bases). V was pared by 6 bases and J by 10 bases, with 13 bases between. The CDR3 spans 13 residues. Germline loops: CDR1 MDHEN, CDR2 SYDVKM. The CDR3 is CASSKTGDSPLHF. CDR3 coding DNA: TGTGCCAGCAGCAAAACAGGAGACTCACCCCTCCACTTT.

The rearrangement uses TRBV20-1 and TRBJ2-3; perhaps D is TRBD1 or TRBD2 (5 bases each). The V end was cut by 2 bases, the J end by 7 bases, with 16 bases between. This CDR3 contains 14 residues. Germline CDR1 DFQATT, CDR2 SNEGSKA (reference sequence). The CDR3 DNA follows: TGCAGTGCTAGACCCCGGGACCAATTGAATACGCAGTATTTT. Its translation: CSARPRDQLNTQYF.

This clonotype turned up a few times. The chain couples TRBV6-1 to TRBJ2-5, with 7 bases that match TRBD1. The germline CDR1 and CDR2 sequences are MNHNS and SASEGT. There are 17 residues in the CDR3. J was trimmed by 5 bases and V by 2 bases; bases with no gene match: 14. CDR3 loop: CASSERWQGVGMETQYF. CDR3 coding DNA: TGTGCCAGCAGTGAAAGATGGCAGGGGGTAGGAATGGAGACCCAGTACTTC.

In this sample, this clonotype turned up a few times. The chain has TRBV4-3 and TRBJ2-3; tentatively, D is TRBD1 (5 bases). V was pared by 3 bases and J by 6 bases, with 25 bases between. The CDR3 consists of 18 residues. From germline, CDR1 is LGHNA and CDR2 YSLEER. The CDR3 DNA reads TGCGCCAGCAGCCACCTGCTTAACTTGGACACCCGGCAGGATACGCAGTATTTT. Protein product: CASSHLLNLDTRQDTQYF.